This T cell receptor beta chain was identified during a study of cytomegalovirus exposure and HLA in healthy donors. Overall study context: Among the approximately 400 donors who were genotyped, about 79% fell in the genetic ancestry cluster that is associated with self-reported Caucasian donors. Study observations and caveats: The classifier, whose performance was assessed in both the original and validation cohorts, reportedly diagnosed cytomegalovirus status with high specificity and sensitivity.

V lost 3 bases and J 8 bases, leaving 16 bases between the germline ends. The CDR3 extends over 14 amino acids. Germline CDR1 and CDR2: LGHNA and YNFKEQ. Primers for the PCR totalled 60 Vbeta and 13 Jbeta. Sequenced by immunoSEQ multiplex PCR; TCRdb stores in-frame clones only, minus some. Found here are about 100,000 clones, around 75% of them singletons; the top ten hold less than 5%. This clone turned up a few times. Its antigen is currently unknown. The chain carries TRBV4-2 and TRBJ1-2, with TRBD1 as a possible D gene (6 bases). The TCR originated in a woman aged 18-29 years in good health and CMV-seropositive. Sequenced input: PBMCs. Here the CDR3 DNA reads TGTGCCAGCAGCCAGGACGAGGGGGTCGGAGGCTACACCTTC. Its translation is CASSQDEGVGGYTF.